This TCR beta chain emerged from a study of blood T cell repertoires in COVID-19. This CDR3 has 14 residues. In germline, CDR1 is PRHDT, CDR2 FYEKMQ (reference sequence). Trimming pared 0 bases from V and 7 bases from J, leaving 7 bases between. In the authors' workflow: Amplification with reference gene primers provided the estimates of nucleated cell counts. Clones were sequenced by immunoSEQ multiplex PCR, and TCRdb holds only the in-frame ones, with some missing. V and J calls and clone size follow that table, whereas D and trimming were derived from the DNA. The sample lists about 200,000 clones, 82% occurring once. This clone was found a few times.

Sequencing used PBMCs or T cells enriched from blood (not recorded which). The V call is TRBV13, the J call TRBJ1-6, with TRBD1 as a possible D gene (6 bases). This clonotype originated in a woman aged 60 to 75 with acute COVID-19. The CDR3 nucleotides are TGTGCCAGCAGCTTAGGACAGGGAAATTCACCCCTCCACTTT. Protein: CASSLGQGNSPLHF.